This T cell receptor beta chain was sequenced during a study of T cell clusters in autoimmune cytopenias. TRB amplification used 200 to 250 ng of peripheral blood genomic DNA. Concerning this clonotype: The target antigen is unknown.

Findings and caveats of the study: A dominant lymphoma-associated repertoire apparently masked the cluster-lack signature in secondary cytopenia versus chronic lymphocytic leukemia.

The CDR3 is made up of 17 amino acids. One tube held mixed TRB-A and TRB-B primer pools for touch-down PCR. TCRdb re-analyzed the multiplex PCR reads; it lists each CDR3 protein once, without DNA. The sample includes 1,500 to 2,500 distinct CDR3 sequences. This sample was also put to use in a study of T cell repertoires in aging, cancer and after chemotherapy. This second study notes: Donors were grouped into six age bands spanning 30 or younger through 70 or older. Over several months to years, re-sampled healthy donor repertoires clearly shared clones. Immunological memory after chemotherapy cannot be judged from the repertoire data.

Sequencing was done on a sample of peripheral blood. The chain recombines TRBV12-3 or TRBV12-4 with TRBJ2-7; the TCRdb D gene call, TRBD1, has no DNA to confirm it. The sequence was obtained from a human donor in good health. CDR3: CASSNRDRVPSTYEQYF.